One and the same sample provided the 24 T cell receptor beta chains below, sequenced in a study of blood T cell repertoires in COVID-19. The method was immunoSEQ multiplex PCR; TCRdb's version includes in-frame clones alone and lacks a portion of them. The sample holds roughly 130,000 clones, 80% seen once. Sequenced sample: peripheral blood. The source is a man aged 70-80 years with acute or convalescent COVID-19.

This clone was picked up one time. V and J are TRBV2 and TRBJ2-7; 9 nucleotides line up with TRBD1. CDR1 is SNHLY and CDR2 is FYNNEI in the germline V gene. The V segment lost 7 bases and the J segment 1 base; nucleotides outside the gene matches: 5. The CDR3 consists of 14 residues. CDR3 nucleotide sequence: TGTGCCAGCACCTTGACAGGGGGGTCCTACGAGCAGTACTTC. Its translation: CASTLTGGSYEQYF.

This clone was detected only a few times. This chain connects TRBV5-6 to TRBJ1-2; the match to TRBD1 covers 7 bases. V lost 4 bases to trimming and J lost 7 bases; unmatched junction nucleotides: 4. The CDR3 has 12 amino acids. CDR1 SGHDT and CDR2 YYEEEE come from the germline V gene. The CDR3 DNA reads as TGTGCCAGCAGCAAGGGGACAGTTGGCTACACCTTC. Translated: CASSKGTVGYTF.

The V call is TRBV27, the J call TRBJ1-5; 9 bases are shared with TRBD1. The CDR3 is 15 residues long. V trimming: 5 bases; J trimming: 4 bases; junction bases outside the gene matches: 6. CDR1 is MNHEY, CDR2 SMNVEV, per germline (reference sequence). CDR3 residues: CASSIRQGGNQPQHF. In DNA, the CDR3 is TGTGCCAGCAGTATCCGACAGGGGGGGAATCAGCCCCAGCATTTT.

This clone was detected only a few times. This sequence joins TRBV7-2 and TRBJ1-1; 9 nucleotides match TRBD1. Germline CDR1 SGHTA, CDR2 FQGNSA. This CDR3 comprises 13 residues. V was pared by 8 bases and J by 5 bases, with 6 bases of the junction left unmatched. CDR3 nucleotide sequence: TGTGCCAGCGGGACAGGGCGAGGGACTGAAGCTTTCTTT. This translates into CASGTGRGTEAFF.

The rearrangement links TRBV9 to TRBJ1-5; 8 bases agree with TRBD1. Trimming removed 3 bases from V and 3 bases from J; junction bases left unmatched: 5. The CDR3 runs to 15 residues. The germline CDR1 and CDR2 sequences are SGDLS and YYNGEE. CDR3 region: CASSAGQGVNQPQHF. The CDR3 DNA follows: TGTGCCAGCAGCGCCGGACAGGGCGTCAATCAGCCCCAGCATTTT.

This rearrangement joins TRBV11-2 to TRBJ1-2; weak D call: TRBD1 (5 bases). CDR1 is SGHAT, CDR2 FQNNGV, per germline. V gave up 1 base and J gave up 8 bases, with 11 bases separating them. The CDR3 runs 13 residues. CDR3 amino acids: CASSLGQGMGYTF. DNA of the CDR3: TGTGCCAGCAGCTTAGGGCAGGGTATGGGCTACACCTTC.

V gene TRBV19 combines with J gene TRBJ2-2, with 9 bases lining up with TRBD2. This CDR3 contains 18 residues. The trim removed 4 bases at V and 0 bases at J, leaving 9 bases unmatched. The germline V gene has CDR1 LNHDA and CDR2 SQIVND (reference sequence). The CDR3 loop reads CASSTRRTSAANTGELFF. Here the CDR3 DNA reads TGTGCCAGTAGTACAAGAAGGACTAGCGCAGCGAACACCGGGGAGCTGTTTTTT.

The rearrangement joins TRBV16 to TRBJ1-2, with D possibly being TRBD1 (6 bases). This CDR3 contains 13 residues. V shed 0 bases and J shed 7 bases, with 9 bases lying between them. CDR1 and CDR2 from the germline V gene are KGHSY and FQNENV. This CDR3 is CASSQSAGAGYTF. The DNA for the CDR3 is TGTGCCAGCAGCCAATCGGCAGGGGCTGGCTACACCTTC.

The V call is TRBV5-1, the J call TRBJ1-1, with 7 bases matching TRBD1. Germline V gives CDR1 SGHRS, CDR2 YFSETQ. This CDR3 is 14 amino acids long. V was clipped by 4 bases and J by 4 bases; unmatched bases: 7. The CDR3 DNA follows: TGCGCCAGCAGCCCCCACCAGGGGGGCACTGAAGCTTTCTTT. It is translated as CASSPHQGGTEAFF.

The V and J genes are TRBV30 and TRBJ1-1; D not certain. The CDR3 sequence is 12 residues long. The germline CDR1 and CDR2 sequences are GTSNPN and SVGIG (reference sequence). The V end lost 0 bases, the J end lost 6 bases, and 8 bases lay between the germline ends. CDR3 sequence: CAWSVSGAEAFF. In DNA, the CDR3 is TGTGCCTGGAGTGTAAGCGGGGCTGAAGCTTTCTTT.

This clone was picked up a small number of times. The rearrangement uses TRBV9 and TRBJ2-5; no clear D. Germline values: CDR1 SGDLS, CDR2 YYNGEE. This CDR3 region has 15 residues. V was cut by 0 bases and J by 5 bases, with 14 bases left in between. The CDR3 region has the DNA TGTGCCAGCAGCGTAGACAATAGCATCCCCGAGACCCAGTACTTC. This encodes CASSVDNSIPETQYF.

The rearrangement joins TRBV6-5 to TRBJ2-7; D is uncertain. The CDR3 sequence is 13 residues long. Germline assignment: CDR1 MNHEY and CDR2 SVGAGI. The germline V and J ends were trimmed by 6 bases and 2 bases, with 11 bases remaining between them. The CDR3 loop is CASRALMAYEQYF. CDR3 in DNA: TGTGCCAGCAGAGCGTTAATGGCCTACGAGCAGTACTTC.

The V and J genes are TRBV7-9 and TRBJ1-4; D not resolved. CDR1 is SEHNR, CDR2 FQNEAQ, per germline (reference sequence). The CDR3 runs to 15 residues. Trimming left V 4 bases short and J 5 bases short, with 14 bases between. This chain's CDR3 is CASSSGYAGNEKLFF. Written as DNA, the CDR3 is TGTGCCAGCAGCTCTGGGTACGCGGGCAATGAAAAACTGTTTTTT.

The gene calls are TRBV6-5 and TRBJ1-6; D is ambiguous. Germline loops: CDR1 MNHEY, CDR2 SVGAGI. V lost 0 bases and J 4 bases, leaving 10 bases between the germline ends. The CDR3 is made up of 16 amino acids. The DNA of the CDR3 is TGTGCCAGCAGTTACTCGGTCCCACAGTATAATTCACCCCTCCACTTT. Encoded protein: CASSYSVPQYNSPLHF.

This chain uses TRBV3-1 (or the pseudogene TRBV3-2) with TRBJ2-2; 9 bases map to TRBD1. Germline CDR1 and CDR2: LGHDT and YNNKEL (reference sequence). V was clipped by 4 bases and J by 6 bases; unmatched bases: 3. This CDR3 is 14 amino acids long. The CDR3 nucleotides read TGTGCCAGCAGCCCTCGGGACAGGGCCGGGGAGCTGTTTTTT. The encoded protein is CASSPRDRAGELFF.

The genes are TRBV2 and TRBJ1-5, with D possibly TRBD1 on 6 matching bases. Germline assignment: CDR1 SNHLY and CDR2 FYNNEI. V dropped 6 bases and J dropped 0 bases, with 12 bases sitting between them. The CDR3 consists of 15 residues. The CDR3 here is CASRAQGFSNQPQHF. The CDR3 DNA follows: TGTGCCAGCAGAGCACAGGGATTTAGCAATCAGCCCCAGCATTTT.

The CDR3 region has the DNA TGTGCCAGCAGCTTATCTGGTTATGGGCCCATGAACACTGAAGCTTTCTTT. Translated, it gives CASSLSGYGPMNTEAFF. The V gene is TRBV13, the J gene TRBJ1-1; D is unresolved. Trimming removed 2 bases at V and 0 bases at J, with 16 bases between. Germline CDR1 reads PRHDT; CDR2 reads FYEKMQ (reference sequence). The CDR3 has 17 amino acids.

CDR3 loop: CASSPMSLTTGELFF. In nucleotides, the CDR3 is TGTGCCAGCAGCCCAATGAGTCTAACCACCGGGGAGCTGTTTTTT. V is TRBV7-9 and J is TRBJ2-2, with D uncertain. Between the trimmed V and J ends, which lost 5 bases and 4 bases, there was a span of 14 bases. Germline CDR1 reads SEHNR; CDR2 reads FQNEAQ (reference sequence). The CDR3 has 15 amino acids.

V usage is TRBV10-2 and J usage is TRBJ1-6, with TRBD1 identical over 7 bases. This CDR3 contains 14 residues. J was trimmed by 5 bases and V by 6 bases; bases with no gene match: 4. CDR1 and CDR2 from the germline V gene are WSHSY and SAAADI. CDR3 sequence (DNA): TGCGCCAGCAGAATCGGGACAGATAATTCACCCCTCCACTTT. Its protein is CASRIGTDNSPLHF.

The gene calls are TRBV9 and TRBJ2-7; 10 bases agree with TRBD1. With V trimmed by 3 bases and J by 2 bases, 17 bases remained unmatched. Germline CDR1 is SGDLS and CDR2 is YYNGEE. This CDR3 contains 19 residues. The CDR3 DNA sequence: TGTGCCAGCAGCGCAGAACCGGGACAGGGGACGATACGACCCTACGAGCAGTACTTC. Its translation is CASSAEPGQGTIRPYEQYF.

This chain uses TRBV2 with TRBJ1-2; 7 nucleotides line up with TRBD1. Germline CDR1 SNHLY, CDR2 FYNNEI. CDR3 length equals 14 residues. V shed 1 base, J shed 7 bases, and the junction held 6 bases outside the gene matches. The chain's CDR3 is CASSEGRGPGGYTF. DNA of the CDR3: TGTGCCAGCAGTGAAGGGAGGGGGCCCGGTGGCTACACCTTC.

The V gene is TRBV15, the J gene TRBJ2-2; 9 bases line up with TRBD1. The trim removed 1 base at V and 2 bases at J, leaving 2 bases unmatched. This CDR3 contains 16 residues. Germline assignment: CDR1 LNHNV and CDR2 YYDKDF (reference sequence). The chain's CDR3 is CATSRGTGVNTGELFF. DNA of the CDR3: TGTGCCACCAGCAGAGGGACAGGGGTCAACACCGGGGAGCTGTTTTTT.

This chain uses TRBV7-2 with TRBJ2-7; 9 bases are shared with TRBD2. V lost 1 base, J lost 5 bases, and 6 bases stayed unmatched. CDR1 is SGHTA and CDR2 is FQGNSA in the germline V gene. CDR3 length: 15 amino acids. CDR3 in amino acids: CASSLGASGVDEQYF. The CDR3 DNA is TGTGCCAGCAGCTTAGGGGCTAGCGGGGTCGACGAGCAGTACTTC.

The CDR3: CASSLFSSQETQYF. The CDR3 DNA reads as TGTGCCAGCAGCTTATTTTCGAGCCAAGAGACCCAGTACTTC. The J gene is TRBJ2-5, the V gene TRBV7-9; D not resolved. V was shortened by 2 bases and J by 1 base, with 8 bases between the two germline ends. The germline V gene has CDR1 SEHNR and CDR2 FQNEAQ (reference sequence). The CDR3 extends over 14 amino acids.